These 27 T cell receptor beta chains were sequenced from one sample in a study of blood T cell repertoires in COVID-19. The repertoire was sequenced with immunoSEQ multiplex PCR; TCRdb's copy has only in-frame clones and lacks some. The sample lists 250,000 to 350,000 clones; under 90% were seen once. Sequenced: peripheral blood. All receptors derive from a woman in her thirties or forties who had recovered from COVID-19.

The rearrangement joins TRBV7-3 to TRBJ2-1; D gene unclear. Per germline, CDR1 SGHTA and CDR2 FQGTGA. The CDR3 runs to 13 residues. V was pared by 5 bases and J by 2 bases, with 7 bases between. DNA of the CDR3: TGTGCCAGCAGCCCCGAGCCCTACAATGAGCAGTTCTTC. Its translation is CASSPEPYNEQFF.

V and J are TRBV2 and TRBJ1-1; D not resolved. This CDR3 is built from 15 residues. In germline, CDR1 is SNHLY, CDR2 FYNNEI. V was clipped by 4 bases and J by 0 bases, with 12 bases between them. CDR3 coding DNA: TGTGCCAGCAGTGTCGGCGGGGATCTGAACACTGAAGCTTTCTTT. It specifies CASSVGGDLNTEAFF. The full variable domain, with the rest looked up from reference TRBV2 and TRBJ1-1, is EPEVTQTPSHQVTQMGQEVILRCVPISNHLYFYWYRQILGQKVEFLVSFYNNEISEKSEIFDDQFSVERPDGSNFTLKIRSTKLEDSAMYFCASSVGGDLNTEAFFGQGTRLTVV.

The chain carries TRBV30 and TRBJ2-7; 8 bases align to TRBD1. J was trimmed by 7 bases and V by 2 bases; bases with no gene match: 10. There are 14 residues in the CDR3. Germline V gives CDR1 GTSNPN, CDR2 SVGIG (reference sequence). The CDR3 coding sequence is TGTGCCTGGAGTCAGGACAGGGCTGGGGTGGAGCAGTACTTC. Translated, it gives CAWSQDRAGVEQYF.

CDR3 in DNA: TGTGCCAGCAGCCAATCTTCTCCGGGAGGGACTGAGACCCAGTACTTC. Translated, it gives CASSQSSPGGTETQYF. J is TRBJ2-5 and V is TRBV16, with 8 bases matching TRBD2. Trimming at V came to 0 bases and at J to 5 bases, leaving 8 bases not matched to a gene. CDR3 length: 16 residues. The V gene's germline CDR1 is KGHSY and CDR2 FQNENV.

The gene calls are TRBV18 and TRBJ1-1, with no clear D. V lost 6 bases and J 4 bases, leaving 12 bases between the germline ends. CDR3 size: 13 residues. The V gene's germline CDR1 is KGHSH and CDR2 LQKENI. The CDR3 DNA follows: TGTGCCAGCTCCTCACCCGCGGGCACTGAAGCTTTCTTT. Translated: CASSSPAGTEAFF.

The V gene is TRBV5-1, the J gene TRBJ2-2; D unclear. This CDR3 has 15 residues. Germline CDR1 and CDR2: SGHRS and YFSETQ. The V end was cut by 4 bases, the J end by 0 bases, with 10 bases between. The CDR3 protein is CASSPVATNTGELFF. CDR3 nucleotides: TGCGCCAGCAGCCCTGTCGCTACGAACACCGGGGAGCTGTTTTTT.

The chain links TRBV7-9 to TRBJ2-7, with 9 bases fitting TRBD2. The CDR3 is 17 residues long. Losses at the gene ends were 2 bases for V and 2 bases for J; bases not matched to a gene: 10. CDR1 and CDR2 (germline): SEHNR, FQNEAQ (reference sequence). CDR3 sequence reads: CASSLLGGRASTYEQYF. CDR3 DNA: TGTGCCAGCAGCTTACTGGGCGGGAGGGCCTCCACCTACGAGCAGTACTTC.

The chain carries TRBV11-2 and TRBJ1-1; D remains unclear. There are 15 residues in the CDR3. Germline loops: CDR1 SGHAT, CDR2 FQNNGV. V lost 0 bases to trimming and J lost 1 base, with 9 bases between them. The CDR3 DNA reads as TGTGCCAGCAGCTTAGATGGACTCCCGAACACTGAAGCTTTCTTT. Residues: CASSLDGLPNTEAFF.

The chain uses TRBV11-3 and TRBJ2-3, with TRBD2 matching 8 bases. CDR1 is SGHNT, CDR2 YENEEA, per germline. V gave up 3 bases and J gave up 2 bases; unmatched junction bases: 7. The CDR3 is 16 amino acids. The CDR3 reads CASSFVLTSDTDTQYF. CDR3 nucleotide sequence: TGTGCCAGCAGCTTCGTCCTGACTAGCGACACAGATACGCAGTATTTT.

The rearrangement joins TRBV6-1 to TRBJ1-5; no firm D call. V lost 3 bases and J lost 7, with 13 bases in between. Germline V lookup: CDR1 MNHNS, CDR2 SASEGT. The CDR3 runs 14 residues. CDR3 nucleotide sequence: TGTGCCAGCAGTGAGGTCCGGGGAGCCCAGCCCCAGCATTTT. It translates to CASSEVRGAQPQHF.

The count of this clone is one. The V gene is TRBV11-2, the J gene TRBJ1-2, with D possibly being TRBD1 (5 bases). Germline V gene sequence: CDR1 SGHAT, CDR2 FQNNGV. The CDR3 runs 16 residues. Trimming shortened V by 2 bases and J by 8 bases, and 21 bases separated the two germline ends. In DNA, the CDR3 is TGTGCCAGCAGCTTATTTCATCGGGGGGTAGTTCCCGGCTACACCTTC. Translating gives CASSLFHRGVVPGYTF.

The CDR3 loop is CAISGDPGTSGSTEQFF. Written as DNA, the CDR3 is TGTGCCATCAGCGGGGACCCCGGGACTAGCGGGAGCACTGAGCAGTTCTTC. The chain employs TRBV10-3 and TRBJ2-1; TRBD2 aligns across 14 bases. Germline V gene sequence: CDR1 ENHRY, CDR2 SYGVKD. The CDR3 covers 17 residues. V trimming: 6 bases; J trimming: 9 bases; junction bases outside the gene matches: 13.

This chain links TRBV24-1 with TRBJ2-7; 9 positions agree with TRBD1. The ends lost 4 bases at V and 3 bases at J; junction bases unmatched: 6. Germline CDR1 KGHDR, CDR2 SFDVKD. The CDR3 is 15 residues long. The CDR3 nucleotides are TGTGCCACCAGTGACCCCGGGACAGGGCACTACGAGCAGTACTTC. Protein product: CATSDPGTGHYEQYF.

V gene TRBV7-2 combines with J gene TRBJ2-2; 7 bases align to TRBD1. After removal of 4 bases from V and 5 bases from J, the junction contained 7 bases not matched to a gene. Germline V gene data show CDR1 as SGHTA and CDR2 as FQGNSA. This CDR3 region has 15 residues. The CDR3 DNA reads as TGTGCCAGCAGCTCAGGGACAGCCTGGACCGGGGAGCTGTTTTTT. Translation: CASSSGTAWTGELFF.

This chain connects TRBV7-2 to TRBJ2-7; 10 nucleotides match TRBD2. CDR3 size: 14 residues. The V segment lost 6 bases and the J segment 7 bases; nucleotides outside the gene matches: 9. Per the germline V gene, CDR1 is SGHTA and CDR2 is FQGNSA. CDR3 in amino acids: CASRHSGRTGEQYF. CDR3 sequence (DNA): TGTGCCAGCAGACATAGCGGGAGGACGGGGGAGCAGTACTTC.

CDR3 residues: CASSLVALPNTDTQYF. CDR3 in DNA: TGTGCCAGCAGCTTAGTGGCTCTTCCCAACACAGATACGCAGTATTTT. The chain uses TRBV11-2 and TRBJ2-3; unclear D gene. The germline V and J ends were trimmed by 1 base and 2 bases, with 13 bases remaining between them. CDR3 length equals 16 residues. Germline V lookup: CDR1 SGHAT, CDR2 FQNNGV.

The chain recombines TRBV29-1 with TRBJ1-1; a weak D match, TRBD1 (5 bases). CDR1 is SQVTM and CDR2 is ANQGSEA in the germline V gene. The CDR3 runs 13 residues. Trimming pared 4 bases from V and 1 base from J, leaving 10 bases between. CDR3 in DNA: TGCAGCGTTGCGGCCCAGGGGAACACTGAAGCTTTCTTT. Translation gives CSVAAQGNTEAFF.

V is TRBV6-2 or TRBV6-3 and J is TRBJ2-5, with 14 bases that match TRBD2. The CDR3 totals 17 residues. The V and J ends lost 4 bases and 2 bases, in that order; junction bases with no gene match: 6. The V gene's germline CDR1 is MNHEY and CDR2 SVGEGT. The CDR3 DNA sequence: TGTGCCAGCAGTTCGGGACTAGCGGGAGATGGGCAAGAGACCCAGTACTTC. Its translation is CASSSGLAGDGQETQYF.

The chain recombines TRBV19 with TRBJ2-1; 7 positions agree with TRBD2. CDR1 LNHDA and CDR2 SQIVND come from the germline V gene (reference sequence). The V and J ends lost 1 base and 10 bases, in that order; junction bases with no gene match: 19. The CDR3 sequence is 18 residues long. The CDR3 DNA reads TGTGCCAGTAGTATAGTAGGGATTAGCGGGCAGCCCCGGGTCGAGCAGTTCTTC. Protein: CASSIVGISGQPRVEQFF.

This clone came up once. The chain carries TRBV9 and TRBJ2-5, with unresolved D. Germline-derived CDR1 and CDR2 are SGDLS and YYNGEE. V dropped 2 bases and J dropped 2 bases, with 16 bases sitting between them. The CDR3 has 16 amino acids. CDR3 region: CASSVDFNGAQETQYF. The CDR3 DNA sequence: TGTGCCAGCAGCGTCGACTTCAATGGTGCTCAAGAGACCCAGTACTTC.

In its sample, this clone was seen once. As DNA, the CDR3 is TGTGCCAGCAGCCCTGGGGCAGGCTTGGAGACCCAGTACTTC. Encoded protein: CASSPGAGLETQYF. The rearrangement uses TRBV7-9 and TRBJ2-5, with D perhaps matching TRBD1 (5 bases). The CDR3 runs to 14 residues. Trimming removed 5 bases from V and 5 bases from J, with 15 bases in between. Germline CDR1 SEHNR, CDR2 FQNEAQ (reference sequence).

The rearrangement joins TRBV5-1 to TRBJ2-7; no clear D gene. V gave up 1 base and J gave up 5 bases, with 10 bases separating them. Germline-derived CDR1 and CDR2 are SGHRS and YFSETQ. The CDR3 sequence is 13 residues long. CDR3 sequence reads: CASSLLPGHEQYF. The CDR3 bases are TGCGCCAGCAGCTTGTTGCCAGGCCACGAGCAGTACTTC.

The chain carries TRBV6-1 and TRBJ2-1, with no clear D. Trimming left V 3 bases short and J 4 bases short, with 10 bases between. The CDR3 has 14 residues. Germline CDR1 and CDR2: MNHNS and SASEGT. CDR3 loop: CASSDEAGYNEQFF. In DNA form, the CDR3 reads TGTGCCAGCAGTGACGAGGCCGGTTACAATGAGCAGTTCTTC.

This chain connects TRBV5-6 to TRBJ2-2, with 14 bases identical to TRBD2. The germline V gene encodes CDR1 SGHDT and CDR2 YYEEEE. Germline trimming cut 3 bases from V and 6 bases from J; bases unmatched to any gene: 10. The CDR3 consists of 18 residues. The CDR3 DNA reads as TGTGCCAGCAGCTGGGGACTAGCGGGAGTATCTAAGGCCGGGGAGCTGTTTTTT. Amino acid sequence: CASSWGLAGVSKAGELFF.

The V and J genes are TRBV5-1 and TRBJ1-3; a possible D gene is TRBD1 (5 bases). This CDR3 is 15 amino acids long. Germline V gives CDR1 SGHRS, CDR2 YFSETQ. The V gene lost 4 bases and the J gene lost 2 bases, with 13 bases spanning the gap. The CDR3 is CASSLSTVAGNTIYF. DNA for the CDR3: TGCGCCAGCAGCCTTTCGACAGTAGCTGGAAACACCATATATTTT.

The chain carries TRBV12-3 or TRBV12-4 and TRBJ1-1; D uncertain. V shed 2 bases and J shed 5 bases, with 9 bases lying between them. The CDR3 is made up of 13 amino acids. The CDR3 loop reads CASSLLRETEAFF. DNA for the CDR3: TGTGCCAGCAGTTTACTTCGTGAGACTGAAGCTTTCTTT.

This clone is a singleton in its sample. The V call is TRBV16, the J call TRBJ1-6; D might be TRBD1 (5 bases). CDR3 length equals 16 residues. CDR1 is KGHSY and CDR2 is FQNENV in the germline V gene. V was shortened by 1 base and J by 9 bases, with 16 bases between the two germline ends. Here the CDR3 reads CASSQFFGGAGSPLHF. The CDR3 region has the DNA TGTGCCAGCAGCCAATTCTTCGGGGGAGCCGGTTCACCCCTCCACTTT. Drawing the rest from reference TRBV16 and TRBJ1-6, the complete variable domain is GEEVAQTPKHLVRGEGQKAKLYCAPIKGHSYVFWYQQVLKNEFKFLISFQNENVFDETGMPKERFSAKCLPNSPCSLEIQATKLEDSAVYFCASSQFFGGAGSPLHFGNGTRLTVT.